This entry describes one T cell receptor (beta chain). This record belongs to a study of blood T cell repertoires in COVID-19. Background on the study: There were acute and convalescent COVID-19 samples, and they came from the United States, Italy and Spain.

The CDR3 length is 15 residues. In germline, CDR1 is LNHDA, CDR2 SQIVND (reference sequence). Trimming left V 4 bases short and J 1 base short, with 13 bases between. In the authors' workflow: Amplification with reference gene primers provided the estimates of nucleated cell counts. Produced via immunoSEQ multiplex PCR; TCRdb's table is partial and in-frame only. V and J calls and clone size are given by that table; D and trimming were obtained from the DNA. The sample yields approximately 50,000 clones, around 90% seen once. Sequencing was carried out using peripheral blood. The rearrangement joins TRBV19 to TRBJ2-5; tentatively, D is TRBD2 (6 bases). The TCR originated in a woman aged 80 or older with acute or convalescent COVID-19. In DNA, the CDR3 is TGTGCCAGTAGTACGCCGGGACTTACCCAAGAGACCCAGTACTTC. Protein sequence: CASSTPGLTQETQYF.